Below, 17 T cell receptor beta chains from the same sample are listed, as sequenced in a study of blood T cell repertoires in COVID-19. Sequencing was performed with immunoSEQ multiplex PCR; in TCRdb, only in-frame clones are kept and a portion is missing. The sample lists about 300,000 clones, about nine tenths seen once, with about 4.2% in the top ten. Sequencing used PBMCs or T cells enriched from blood (not recorded which). The receptors shown here come from a man younger than 40 who had recovered from COVID-19.

The chain couples TRBV11-3 to TRBJ2-7; TRBD1 is a possible D gene (6 bases). The CDR3 loop spans 13 amino acids. Trimming removed 2 bases from V and 5 bases from J, with 10 bases in between. Germline values: CDR1 SGHNT, CDR2 YENEEA. The CDR3 DNA follows: TGTGCCAGCAGCTTAAGGGGGTCCAACGAGCAGTACTTC. Residues: CASSLRGSNEQYF.

The V and J genes are TRBV6-5 and TRBJ1-1; D not resolved. The germline V gene encodes CDR1 MNHEY and CDR2 SVGAGI. Trimming stripped 7 bases from V and 5 bases from J, with 14 bases between. This CDR3 has 13 residues. This chain's CDR3 is CASKGEVQTEAFF. Here the CDR3 DNA reads TGTGCCAGCAAGGGAGAAGTTCAGACTGAAGCTTTCTTT.

The chain joins TRBV11-3 to TRBJ2-3, with TRBD2 as a possible D gene (5 bases). V was pared by 3 bases and J by 3 bases, with 10 bases between. This CDR3 region has 14 residues. Per germline, CDR1 SGHNT and CDR2 YENEEA. The CDR3 bases are TGTGCCAGCAGCTTCGAGGGTGCTACAGATACGCAGTATTTT. Residues: CASSFEGATDTQYF.

CDR3 nucleotide sequence: TGTGCCAGCAGACAACAGGGCGCTGGAAACACCATATATTTT. Protein sequence: CASRQQGAGNTIYF. This sequence joins TRBV6-6 and TRBJ1-3; a possible D gene is TRBD1 (6 bases). V was shortened by 6 bases and J by 2 bases, with 11 bases between the two germline ends. CDR1 is MNHNY, CDR2 SVGAGI, per germline (reference sequence). The CDR3 sequence is 14 residues long.

The chain employs TRBV18 and TRBJ2-1; D might be TRBD2 (7 bases). The CDR3 has 11 amino acids. V lost 3 bases and J 15 bases, leaving 12 bases between the germline ends. CDR1 is KGHSH and CDR2 is LQKENI in the germline V gene. This chain's CDR3 is CASSPGGLLFF. The CDR3 DNA follows: TGTGCCAGCTCACCGGGGGGGCTCCTGTTCTTC.

This clone was counted a few times. The chain couples TRBV10-2 to TRBJ2-6; D gene uncertain. The CDR3 length is 14 residues. V lost 8 bases to trimming and J lost 0 bases, with 8 bases between them. CDR1 and CDR2 from the germline V gene are WSHSY and SAAADI. The CDR3 region has the DNA TGCGCCAGCCAGGCGATCTCTGGGGCCAACGTCCTGACTTTC. Amino acid sequence: CASQAISGANVLTF.

This chain uses TRBV11-2 with TRBJ1-5, with 10 bases matching TRBD1. This CDR3 has 15 residues. With 5 bases clipped from V and 4 bases from J, the junction kept 5 bases outside the gene matches. Germline CDR1 is SGHAT and CDR2 is FQNNGV. CDR3 loop: CASSLGQGWNQPQHF. CDR3 nucleotide sequence: TGTGCCAGCAGCCTGGGACAGGGGTGGAATCAGCCCCAGCATTTT.

J is TRBJ1-4 and V is TRBV5-8, with TRBD1 matching 10 bases. The CDR3 runs 18 residues. The V and J ends lost 3 bases and 2 bases, in that order; junction bases with no gene match: 10. Germline lookup yields CDR1 SGHTS and CDR2 YDEGEE. CDR3 bases: TGTGCCAGCAGCTACGGCGGACAGGGGGGTCCGACTAATGAAAAACTGTTTTTT. Residues: CASSYGGQGGPTNEKLFF.

This clone was found many times. This chain links TRBV28 with TRBJ1-1, with D uncertain. Trimming shortened V by 11 bases and J by 0 bases, and 13 bases separated the two germline ends. There are 13 residues in the CDR3. Per the germline V gene, CDR1 is MDHEN and CDR2 is SYDVKM. This CDR3 reads CAGRKRVNTEAFF. CDR3 coding DNA: TGTGCCGGTCGAAAGCGGGTGAACACTGAAGCTTTCTTT.

In its sample, this clone was seen a few times. V and J are TRBV4-1 and TRBJ1-2; TRBD1 is a possible D gene (6 bases). The CDR3 has 19 amino acids. Germline CDR1 and CDR2: MGHRA and YSYEKL. V dropped 1 base and J dropped 0 bases, with 21 bases sitting between them. The CDR3 sequence is CASSQVERTARKANYGYTF. The CDR3 DNA reads as TGCGCCAGCAGCCAAGTTGAGAGGACAGCACGAAAAGCTAACTATGGCTACACCTTC.

This clone was observed a handful of times. This chain uses TRBV5-1 with TRBJ2-7; D might be TRBD2 (6 bases). Germline-derived CDR1 and CDR2 are SGHRS and YFSETQ. The length of the CDR3 is 14 residues. V lost 2 bases and J lost 2, with 11 bases in between. The CDR3 DNA reads TGCGCCAGCAGCTTCGGGTCTAGCGCCTACGAGCAGTACTTC. This gives the protein CASSFGSSAYEQYF.

CDR3 protein: CASSSQTSGGSNEQFF. CDR3 in DNA: TGCGCCAGCAGCTCTCAGACTAGCGGGGGGTCCAATGAGCAGTTCTTC. The chain uses TRBV5-1 and TRBJ2-1, with 13 bases lining up with TRBD2. The CDR3 has 16 residues. J lost 6 bases, V lost 3 bases, and 6 bases had no gene match. Germline V gene lookup returns CDR1 SGHRS and CDR2 YFSETQ.

This chain uses TRBV24-1 with TRBJ2-3; 13 bases are shared with TRBD2. Germline-derived CDR1 and CDR2 are KGHDR and SFDVKD. The trim removed 5 bases at V and 2 bases at J, leaving 9 bases unmatched. The CDR3 loop spans 18 amino acids. In nucleotides, the CDR3 is TGTGCCACCAGTGCCGAACTAGCGGGAGGGGGGTACACAGATACGCAGTATTTT. Its protein is CATSAELAGGGYTDTQYF.

The CDR3 sequence: CASSRTGPYNEQFF. CDR3 bases: TGTGCCAGCAGTCGGACAGGCCCCTACAATGAGCAGTTCTTC. The chain recombines TRBV28 with TRBJ2-1; TRBD1 matches 7 bases. CDR1 MDHEN and CDR2 SYDVKM come from the germline V gene. V lost 5 bases and J lost 2; bases outside the gene matches: 3. This CDR3 is built from 14 residues.

This rearrangement joins TRBV21-1 to TRBJ2-5; whether TRBD1, the table's D call, matches the DNA was not checked. TRBV21-1 represents a pseudogene. The CDR3 has 11 amino acids. CDR3 bases: TGTGCCAGCAGCAGACAGGAGACCCAGTACTTC. Translation gives CASSRQETQYF.

This clone occurred many times. V usage is TRBV5-1 and J usage is TRBJ1-5; the D gene is possibly TRBD1 (6 bases). The CDR3 sequence is 13 residues long. The germline V and J ends were trimmed by 8 bases and 7 bases, with 16 bases remaining between them. CDR1 and CDR2 from the germline V gene are SGHRS and YFSETQ. Here the CDR3 reads CARKDRLRQPQHF. The CDR3, as DNA: TGCGCCAGGAAAGACAGGTTGAGGCAGCCCCAGCATTTT.

The V and J genes are TRBV6-2 or TRBV6-3 and TRBJ2-3; weak D call: TRBD2 (5 bases). The length of the CDR3 is 15 residues. V shed 6 bases and J shed 0 bases, with 13 bases lying between them. Germline-derived CDR1 and CDR2 are MNHEY and SVGEGT. In nucleotides, the CDR3 is TGTGCCAGCAGCCCGGCGGGCGTTAGCACAGATACGCAGTATTTT. As protein: CASSPAGVSTDTQYF.